These T cell receptor beta chains were read from a single sample in a study of immune heterogeneity within non-small cell lung tumors. MiXCR, applied by TCRdb to the multiplex PCR reads, yields one record per CDR3 protein. The table has around 21,000 distinct CDR3 sequences, less than 35% seen once. Sequencing was done on a sample of lung tumor tissue. The receptor set was obtained from a man aged 40-49 years with non-small cell lung cancer. The CDR3 runs from the conserved cysteine through the conserved F or W. The order of the fields is V gene, J gene, clone size, D gene, CDR3 protein, CDR3 DNA. A D gene is named only where the DNA matches it firmly. The size field is filled for only some rows; it gives once, few, many or a size class.

>TRBV9|TRBJ1-1|few|TRBD1
CASSAGQGGAFF
TGTGCCAGCAGCGCTGGACAGGGTGGAGCTTTCTTT
>TRBV9|TRBJ2-5|-|-
CASSVGGRLETRYF
TGTGCCAGCAGCGTAGGTGGGAGGTTGGAGACCCGGTACTTC
>TRBV7-8|TRBJ1-5|medium-sized|TRBD1
CASSRGGTGGNQPQHF
TGTGCCAGCAGCCGAGGGGGGACAGGAGGGAATCAGCCCCAGCATTTT
>TRBV5-1|TRBJ1-4|many|-
CASSSDGGNEKLFF
TGCGCCAGCAGCTCGGACGGGGGGAACGAAAAACTGTTTTTT
>TRBV13|TRBJ2-7|many|TRBD2
CASSWTPGLAVSYEQYF
TGTGCCAGCAGCTGGACGCCGGGACTAGCGGTATCCTACGAGCAGTACTTC
>TRBV10-2|TRBJ2-3|medium-sized|-
CASRDGTDTQYF
TGCGCCAGCAGGGACGGCACAGATACGCAGTATTTT
>TRBV11-2|TRBJ2-5|-|TRBD2
CASSLKGTSGQETQYF
TGTGCCAGCAGCCTTAAGGGGACTAGCGGGCAAGAGACCCAGTACTTC
>TRBV20-1|TRBJ2-1|many|TRBD2
CSAQASGIYNEQFF
TGCAGTGCCCAGGCTAGCGGGATCTACAATGAGCAGTTCTTC
>TRBV3-1|TRBJ1-2|medium-sized|-
CASSQSDRSGYTF
TGTGCCAGCAGCCAATCAGACAGGAGTGGCTACACCTTC
>TRBV20-1|TRBJ2-7|many|TRBD2
CSAHTGTSGLNSYEQYF
TGCAGTGCTCATACCGGGACTAGCGGGCTTAACTCCTACGAGCAGTACTTC
>TRBV6-1|TRBJ2-3|many|-
CASSPRKTDTQYF
TGTGCCAGCAGTCCCAGGAAAACAGATACGCAGTATTTT
>TRBV11-2|TRBJ2-1|many|TRBD2
CASRNLGTSGYNEQFF
TGTGCCAGCAGAAATCTAGGTACTAGCGGTTACAATGAGCAGTTCTTC
>TRBV29-1|TRBJ1-2|many|-
CSVEERQAGGYTF
TGCAGCGTTGAAGAACGGCAGGCTGGTGGCTACACCTTC
>TRBV19|TRBJ2-5|-|-
CASSTIGTRGETQYF
TGTGCCAGTAGTACCATAGGGACAAGGGGAGAGACCCAGTACTTC
>TRBV9|TRBJ1-2|many|-
CASSVGGALRYGYTF
TGTGCCAGCAGCGTAGGAGGGGCCCTTAGGTATGGCTACACCTTC
>TRBV13|TRBJ2-5|once|-
CASILGGEGSYQETQYF
TGTGCCAGCATCTTAGGGGGGGAGGGGTCGTACCAAGAGACCCAGTACTTC